The 20 T cell receptor beta chains presented below share a single source sample, sequenced in a study of blood T cell repertoires in COVID-19. Libraries were prepared by immunoSEQ multiplex PCR; TCRdb keeps only in-frame clonotypes and omits some of them. Of 130,000 to 150,000 clones in the sample, about 89% were seen once. The material sequenced was peripheral blood. These receptors all stem from a man between 45 and 60 years old who had recovered from COVID-19.

This chain links TRBV21-1 with TRBJ2-7; TRBD2 is the table's D call and was not checked against the DNA. TRBV21-1 constitutes a pseudogene. The CDR3 covers 18 residues. The CDR3 DNA reads TGTGCCAGCAGCCGAGCGGGACTAGCGGGGGATTTCTCCTACGAGCAGTACTTC. It encodes CASSRAGLAGDFSYEQYF.

The sample holds a few counts of this clone. This chain connects TRBV12-5 to TRBJ2-1, with 7 bases that match TRBD2. The trim removed 2 bases at V and 13 bases at J, leaving 14 bases unmatched. CDR1 and CDR2 from the germline V gene are LGHNT and FRNRAP. This CDR3 region has 15 residues. CDR3: CASGLPPGLRTGQFF. DNA for the CDR3: TGTGCTAGTGGTTTGCCACCGGGACTACGCACGGGCCAGTTCTTC.

This sequence joins TRBV4-1 and TRBJ1-1; 11 nucleotides agree with TRBD1. The V and J ends lost 3 bases and 5 bases, in that order; junction bases with no gene match: 5. This CDR3 is built from 15 residues. CDR1 MGHRA and CDR2 YSYEKL come from the germline V gene. CDR3 sequence reads: CASSHAGQGGTEAFF. The CDR3 DNA reads TGCGCCAGCAGCCATGCGGGACAGGGGGGAACTGAAGCTTTCTTT.

The chain uses TRBV6-5 and TRBJ1-2, with D possibly being TRBD1 (6 bases). This CDR3 has 13 amino acids. V lost 2 bases, J lost 4 bases, and 8 bases lay in between. CDR1 is MNHEY, CDR2 SVGAGI, per germline. The CDR3: CASSYRQVYGYTF. DNA of the CDR3: TGTGCCAGCAGTTACCGACAGGTCTATGGCTACACCTTC.

This rearrangement joins TRBV6-2 or TRBV6-3 to TRBJ1-1, with D perhaps TRBD1 (6 bases). Trimming removed 4 bases from V and 3 bases from J, with 12 bases in between. Germline V lookup: CDR1 MNHEY, CDR2 SVGEGT. The CDR3 has 14 residues. The CDR3 here is CASSSAWTDTEAFF. The CDR3 DNA is TGTGCCAGCAGTTCTGCATGGACAGACACTGAAGCTTTCTTT.

The V gene is TRBV3-1 (or the pseudogene TRBV3-2), the J gene TRBJ1-6, with TRBD1 matching over 8 bases. The CDR3 runs to 15 residues. Germline-derived CDR1 and CDR2 are LGHDT and YNNKEL (reference sequence). The V gene end was trimmed by 4 bases and the J gene end by 10 bases; junction bases not matched to a gene: 9. The CDR3 reads CASSPKTGVRSPLHF. Here the CDR3 DNA reads TGTGCCAGCAGCCCAAAGACAGGGGTACGATCACCCCTCCACTTT.

The chain joins TRBV4-3 to TRBJ1-2; TRBD1 aligns across 8 bases. The CDR3 has 13 residues. With 1 base clipped from V and 7 bases from J, the junction kept 2 bases outside the gene matches. Germline V gene lookup returns CDR1 LGHNA and CDR2 YSLEER. In DNA form, the CDR3 reads TGCGCCAGCAGCCAAGTACAGGGGGGTGGCTACACCTTC. The encoded protein is CASSQVQGGGYTF.

The V call is TRBV19, the J call TRBJ1-5, with a tentative D call TRBD1 (5 bases). Trimming removed 7 bases at V and 1 base at J, with 17 bases between. Germline V gene data show CDR1 as LNHDA and CDR2 as SQIVND (reference sequence). The CDR3 loop spans 16 amino acids. This CDR3 reads CASTHRGDASNQPQHF. The CDR3, as DNA: TGTGCCAGTACCCATCGGGGGGACGCGAGCAATCAGCCCCAGCATTTT.

This clone has a single count. The V call is TRBV6-2 or TRBV6-3, the J call TRBJ2-1, with D unclear. The CDR3 runs to 13 residues. V was shortened by 2 bases and J by 3 bases, with 5 bases between the two germline ends. The germline V gene has CDR1 MNHEY and CDR2 SVGEGT. The CDR3 reads CASSYGDYNEQFF. The CDR3 DNA follows: TGTGCCAGCAGTTACGGAGACTACAATGAGCAGTTCTTC.

This chain joins TRBV5-5 and TRBJ1-1; D perhaps matches TRBD1 (5 bases). The germline V and J ends were trimmed by 4 bases and 6 bases, with 16 bases remaining between them. Germline CDR1 and CDR2: SGHKS and YYEKEE (reference sequence). This CDR3 has 14 residues. The CDR3 DNA is TGTGCCAGCAGCGAAAGCAGGGTTTTTCCTGAAGCTTTCTTT. Protein: CASSESRVFPEAFF.

This sequence joins TRBV6-5 and TRBJ2-7; tentative D call: TRBD1 (5 bases). Germline V gene data show CDR1 as MNHEY and CDR2 as SVGAGI. With 4 bases removed from V and 2 bases from J, the gap between germline ends came to 12 bases. This CDR3 has 14 residues. Here the CDR3 DNA reads TGTGCCAGCAGTTCAGGCAGGGTTGCCTACGAGCAGTACTTC. Its translation is CASSSGRVAYEQYF.

This clone turned up a few times. The chain has TRBV2 and TRBJ1-5; D possibly corresponds to TRBD1 (5 bases). This CDR3 region has 14 residues. Germline CDR1 is SNHLY and CDR2 is FYNNEI. The germline V and J ends were trimmed by 7 bases and 7 bases, with 17 bases remaining between them. The CDR3 protein is CASKRERGGQPQHF. The CDR3 region has the DNA TGTGCCAGCAAGAGGGAAAGGGGAGGGCAGCCCCAGCATTTT.

V is TRBV5-1 and J is TRBJ1-2, with TRBD1 identical over 9 bases. Losses at the gene ends were 4 bases for V and 1 base for J; bases not matched to a gene: 2. Per germline, CDR1 SGHRS and CDR2 YFSETQ. CDR3 length: 14 amino acids. The CDR3: CASSEDRGNYGYTF. CDR3 DNA sequence: TGCGCCAGCAGCGAGGACAGGGGTAACTATGGCTACACCTTC.

This clone was observed once. The chain links TRBV7-8 to TRBJ1-3; weak D call: TRBD1 (5 bases). V was pared by 2 bases and J by 14 bases, with 16 bases between. Germline V lookup: CDR1 SGHVS, CDR2 FQNEAQ. The CDR3 extends over 13 amino acids. CDR3 sequence: CASSLPQGASVYF. CDR3 DNA: TGTGCCAGCAGCTTACCTCAGGGCGCTTCGGTATATTTT.

The chain joins TRBV13 to TRBJ1-3; 7 bases are a match to TRBD1. The length of the CDR3 is 15 residues. After removal of 5 bases from V and 2 bases from J, the junction contained 6 bases not matched to a gene. In germline, CDR1 is PRHDT, CDR2 FYEKMQ (reference sequence). DNA of the CDR3: TGTGCCAGCAGCCCGCCGGGGACAGCTGGAAACACCATATATTTT. Translating it yields CASSPPGTAGNTIYF. The whole variable domain, remainder taken from reference TRBV13 and TRBJ1-3, is AAGVIQSPRHLIKEKRETATLKCYPIPRHDTVYWYQQGPGQDPQFLISFYEKMQSDKGSIPDRFSAQQFSDYHSELNMSSLELGDSALYFCASSPPGTAGNTIYFGEGSWLTVV.

This clone turned up a few times. This rearrangement joins TRBV27 to TRBJ1-1; TRBD1 matches at 11 bases. This CDR3 has 14 amino acids. Germline trimming cut 3 bases from V and 6 bases from J; bases unmatched to any gene: 3. Germline CDR1 MNHEY, CDR2 SMNVEV (reference sequence). CDR3 nucleotide sequence: TGTGCCAGCAGTTTTCGGGACAGGGGGGCTGAAGCTTTCTTT. Protein product: CASSFRDRGAEAFF.

The rearrangement uses TRBV11-3 and TRBJ2-1, with 10 bases that match TRBD1. V gave up 3 bases and J gave up 8 bases; unmatched junction bases: 10. Germline V gene lookup returns CDR1 SGHNT and CDR2 YENEEA. The CDR3 spans 16 residues. In DNA form, the CDR3 reads TGTGCCAGCAGCTTTTGGGGACAGGGGCCGCCCGATGAGCAGTTCTTC. Translating it yields CASSFWGQGPPDEQFF.

The genes are TRBV10-3 and TRBJ2-7; the match to TRBD1 covers 7 bases. The V gene's germline CDR1 is ENHRY and CDR2 SYGVKD. This CDR3 is built from 15 residues. Trimming removed 0 bases from V and 2 bases from J; junction bases left unmatched: 4. CDR3 sequence reads: CAISESKGAPYEQYF. As DNA, the CDR3 is TGTGCCATCAGTGAGTCGAAGGGGGCCCCCTACGAGCAGTACTTC.

In DNA, the CDR3 is TGTGCCAGTAGTATATCGACAGGACACGAGCAGTACTTC. Translating it yields CASSISTGHEQYF. The V gene is TRBV19, the J gene TRBJ2-7; D is perhaps TRBD1 (6 bases). The CDR3 runs 13 residues. V was clipped by 2 bases and J by 5 bases, with 10 bases between them. The germline CDR1 and CDR2 sequences are LNHDA and SQIVND (reference sequence).

The gene calls are TRBV19 and TRBJ1-1; D not resolved. Per the germline V gene, CDR1 is LNHDA and CDR2 is SQIVND (reference sequence). V was clipped by 3 bases and J by 7 bases, with 9 bases between them. The CDR3 is made up of 12 amino acids. The CDR3 reads CASSISGVEAFF. The CDR3, as DNA: TGTGCCAGTAGTATTTCTGGAGTTGAAGCTTTCTTT.